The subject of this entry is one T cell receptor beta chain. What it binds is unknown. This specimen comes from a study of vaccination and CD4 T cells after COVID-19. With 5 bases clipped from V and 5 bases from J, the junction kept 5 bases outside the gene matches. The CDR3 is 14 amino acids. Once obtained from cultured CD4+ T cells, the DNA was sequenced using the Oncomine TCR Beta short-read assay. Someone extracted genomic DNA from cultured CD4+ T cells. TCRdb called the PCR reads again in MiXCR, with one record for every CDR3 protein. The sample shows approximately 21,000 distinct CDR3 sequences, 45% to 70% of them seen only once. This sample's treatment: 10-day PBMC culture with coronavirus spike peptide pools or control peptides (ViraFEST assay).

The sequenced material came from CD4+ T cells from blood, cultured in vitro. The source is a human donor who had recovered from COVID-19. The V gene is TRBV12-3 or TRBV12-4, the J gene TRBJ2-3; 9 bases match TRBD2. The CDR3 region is CASSKTSGIDTQYF. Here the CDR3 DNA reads TGTGCCAGCAGTAAGACTAGCGGAATAGATACGCAGTATTTT.